The next 30 T cell receptor beta chains were all read from a single sample in a study of blood T cell repertoires in COVID-19. TCRdb's table, derived via immunoSEQ multiplex PCR, lists solely in-frame clones and lacks some. The table shows more than 350,000 clones, with more than 75% occurring only once. Source material: PBMCs or T cells enriched from blood (not recorded which). These receptors came from a woman between 45 and 60 years old who had recovered from COVID-19.

The chain uses TRBV19 and TRBJ1-1; 9 nucleotides agree with TRBD1. V was pared by 5 bases and J by 3 bases, with 4 bases of the junction left unmatched. This CDR3 region has 14 residues. CDR1 is LNHDA and CDR2 is SQIVND in the germline V gene (reference sequence). In DNA, the CDR3 is TGTGCCAGTAGTCCCGGACAGGGGTACACTGAAGCTTTCTTT. Translation gives CASSPGQGYTEAFF. The full variable domain, rest sourced from reference TRBV19 and TRBJ1-1, is DGGITQSPKYLFRKEGQNVTLSCEQNLNHDAMYWYRQDPGQGLRLIYYSQIVNDFQKGDIAEGYSVSREKKESFPLTVTSAQKNPTAFYLCASSPGQGYTEAFFGQGTRLTVV.

This chain uses TRBV4-3 with TRBJ2-7; tentative D call: TRBD1 (6 bases). The CDR3 loop spans 14 amino acids. Germline loops: CDR1 LGHNA, CDR2 YSLEER. V dropped 0 bases and J dropped 4 bases, with 10 bases sitting between them. DNA of the CDR3: TGCGCCAGCAGCCAAGATTTGCAGGGGTACGAGCAGTACTTC. Its protein product is CASSQDLQGYEQYF.

This clone was counted once. V and J are TRBV7-2 and TRBJ2-2; TRBD1 aligns across 7 bases. Germline assignment: CDR1 SGHTA and CDR2 FQGNSA. V lost 6 bases to trimming and J lost 2 bases; unmatched junction nucleotides: 6. The CDR3 length is 15 residues. Here the CDR3 reads CASRLQGFNTGELFF. The CDR3 nucleotides are TGTGCCAGCAGGTTACAGGGGTTCAACACCGGGGAGCTGTTTTTT. Supplemented by reference TRBV7-2 and TRBJ2-2, the full variable domain reads GAGVSQSPSNKVTEKGKDVELRCDPISGHTALYWYRQSLGQGLEFLIYFQGNSAPDKSGLPSDRFSAERTGGSVSTLTIQRTQQEDSAVYLCASRLQGFNTGELFFGEGSRLTVL.

The chain combines TRBV28 with TRBJ2-1, with D possibly matching TRBD2 (6 bases). Trimming left V 3 bases short and J 9 bases short, with 6 bases between. The germline V gene has CDR1 MDHEN and CDR2 SYDVKM. The CDR3 is 11 amino acids. In nucleotides, the CDR3 is TGTGCCAGCAGTTTGCGGGGTGAGCAGTTCTTC. This encodes CASSLRGEQFF.

V and J are TRBV29-1 and TRBJ1-1, with 7 bases aligning to TRBD1. Germline V lookup: CDR1 SQVTM, CDR2 ANQGSEA. Losses at the gene ends were 0 bases for V and 0 bases for J; bases not matched to a gene: 10. This CDR3 has 17 residues. DNA for the CDR3: TGCAGCGTTGAAGATTTTTACAGGGGTAGATTGAACACTGAAGCTTTCTTT. Translated, it gives CSVEDFYRGRLNTEAFF.

The V gene is TRBV30, the J gene TRBJ1-1, with TRBD1 as a possible D gene (6 bases). The germline V and J ends were trimmed by 1 base and 6 bases, with 15 bases remaining between them. Per the germline V gene, CDR1 is GTSNPN and CDR2 is SVGIG (reference sequence). The CDR3 loop spans 14 amino acids. The CDR3 DNA sequence: TGTGCCTGGAGTGCCATGGGGGCCGCTGCTGAAGCTTTCTTT. Amino acid sequence: CAWSAMGAAAEAFF.

The rearrangement uses TRBV28 and TRBJ1-5, with D hard to call. The CDR3 has 16 residues. In germline, CDR1 is MDHEN, CDR2 SYDVKM. The V end lost 3 bases, the J end lost 0 bases, and 12 bases lay between the germline ends. In DNA form, the CDR3 reads TGTGCCAGCAGTTTTTCGAGCGGGCCTAGCAATCAGCCCCAGCATTTT. Translating it yields CASSFSSGPSNQPQHF.

This sequence joins TRBV28 and TRBJ1-6; D is ambiguous. Germline assignment: CDR1 MDHEN and CDR2 SYDVKM. The germline V and J ends were trimmed by 3 bases and 0 bases, with 12 bases remaining between them. The CDR3 totals 17 residues. In nucleotides, the CDR3 is TGTGCCAGCAGTTTCAATCTGCTAAGCTCCTATAATTCACCCCTCCACTTT. Translating it yields CASSFNLLSSYNSPLHF.

The J gene is TRBJ2-5, the V gene TRBV3-1 (or the pseudogene TRBV3-2); D gene unclear. V lost 0 bases, J lost 5 bases, and 16 bases lay in between. Germline V gene sequence: CDR1 LGHDT, CDR2 YNNKEL (reference sequence). The CDR3 has 16 residues. The CDR3 DNA sequence: TGTGCCAGCAGCCAAGATCTGTCCCCCCCACTTGAGACCCAGTACTTC. Translated, it gives CASSQDLSPPLETQYF.

The rearrangement links TRBV3-1 (or the pseudogene TRBV3-2) to TRBJ2-6; the match to TRBD1 covers 12 bases. CDR1 is LGHDT and CDR2 is YNNKEL in the germline V gene (reference sequence). The junction had 1 base not matched to a gene; V was cut back by 1 base and J by 0 bases. There are 18 residues in the CDR3. The CDR3: CASSQGDRGLSGANVLTF. CDR3 DNA: TGTGCCAGCAGCCAAGGGGACAGGGGGCTCTCTGGGGCCAACGTCCTGACTTTC.

The chain employs TRBV19 and TRBJ1-2; 8 bases align to TRBD1. V shed 5 bases and J 4 bases; nucleotides not matched to a gene: 6. There are 14 residues in the CDR3. CDR1 and CDR2 from the germline V gene are LNHDA and SQIVND (reference sequence). CDR3 loop: CASSLLQGAYGYTF. In DNA, the CDR3 is TGTGCCAGTAGTCTACTCCAGGGGGCCTATGGCTACACCTTC.

The chain employs TRBV11-2 and TRBJ2-5, with 9 bases fitting TRBD2. CDR1 and CDR2 from the germline V gene are SGHAT and FQNNGV. V trimming: 0 bases; J trimming: 5 bases; junction bases outside the gene matches: 7. This CDR3 has 16 residues. Here the CDR3 DNA reads TGTGCCAGCAGCTTAGATCGCGGCGGGGGGGCGGAGACCCAGTACTTC. It encodes CASSLDRGGGAETQYF.

The CDR3 loop is CASSLLSGGAKNIQYF. CDR3 in DNA: TGTGCCAGCAGCTTACTGAGCGGGGGAGCCAAAAACATTCAGTACTTC. V usage is TRBV7-2 and J usage is TRBJ2-4, with TRBD2 matching over 8 bases. Germline lookup yields CDR1 SGHTA and CDR2 FQGNSA. V lost 2 bases and J lost 0; bases outside the gene matches: 3. The CDR3 extends over 16 amino acids. The full variable domain, its missing parts supplied by reference TRBV7-2 and TRBJ2-4, is GAGVSQSPSNKVTEKGKDVELRCDPISGHTALYWYRQSLGQGLEFLIYFQGNSAPDKSGLPSDRFSAERTGGSVSTLTIQRTQQEDSAVYLCASSLLSGGAKNIQYFGAGTRLSVL.

J is TRBJ2-3 and V is TRBV7-9; D gene uncertain. CDR3 size: 13 residues. Germline V lookup: CDR1 SEHNR, CDR2 FQNEAQ (reference sequence). V dropped 4 bases and J dropped 0 bases, with 5 bases sitting between them. CDR3 region: CASSSPSTDTQYF. For the CDR3, the DNA is TGTGCCAGCAGCTCTCCTAGCACAGATACGCAGTATTTT.

The CDR3 nucleotides are TGTGCCAGCTCACCAGCTGACAGGGCGGGCAATGAGCAGTTCTTC. Amino acid sequence: CASSPADRAGNEQFF. This chain connects TRBV18 to TRBJ2-1; 7 nucleotides line up with TRBD1. The CDR3 runs 15 residues. The V and J ends lost 2 bases and 6 bases, in that order; junction bases with no gene match: 7. The V gene's germline CDR1 is KGHSH and CDR2 LQKENI.

The V and J genes are TRBV5-3 and TRBJ2-1; possibly TRBD2 for D (5 bases). TRBV5-3 is an open reading frame whose function is uncertain. This CDR3 is built from 14 residues. The V gene lost 4 bases and the J gene lost 0 bases, with 8 bases spanning the gap. DNA for the CDR3: TGTGCCAGAAGCCCGGGGAGCTCCTACAATGAGCAGTTCTTC. It yields the protein CARSPGSSYNEQFF.

V gene TRBV5-1 combines with J gene TRBJ1-6; D not certain. CDR1 SGHRS and CDR2 YFSETQ come from the germline V gene. CDR3 size: 13 residues. Trimming took off 4 bases at V and 7 bases at J, with 9 bases between the two ends. The CDR3 spells CASSDTRNSPLHF. CDR3 sequence (DNA): TGCGCCAGCAGCGACACCAGGAATTCACCCCTCCACTTT.

The chain recombines TRBV7-8 with TRBJ2-3; D might be TRBD2 (5 bases). CDR3 length: 14 residues. The germline V gene has CDR1 SGHVS and CDR2 FQNEAQ. The V end was cut by 1 base, the J end by 4 bases, with 9 bases between. CDR3 amino acids: CASSLETRADTQYF. In DNA form, the CDR3 reads TGTGCCAGCAGCTTAGAGACGAGGGCAGATACGCAGTATTTT.

This clone occurred once. V is TRBV5-1 and J is TRBJ1-1; D is perhaps TRBD1 (6 bases). Between the trimmed V and J ends, which lost 2 bases and 0 bases, there was a span of 11 bases. The germline CDR1 and CDR2 sequences are SGHRS and YFSETQ. The CDR3 loop spans 15 amino acids. The CDR3 DNA sequence: TGCGCCAGCAGCTTAAGAGGACAGTTGAACACTGAAGCTTTCTTT. Protein product: CASSLRGQLNTEAFF. Using reference TRBV5-1 and TRBJ1-1 for the parts outside the CDR3, the full variable domain is KAGVTQTPRYLIKTRGQQVTLSCSPISGHRSVSWYQQTPGQGLQFLFEYFSETQRNKGNFPGRFSGRQFSNSRSEMNVSTLELGDSALYLCASSLRGQLNTEAFFGQGTRLTVV.

The chain couples TRBV19 to TRBJ1-2; a possible D gene is TRBD1 (5 bases). The V gene's germline CDR1 is LNHDA and CDR2 SQIVND (reference sequence). The CDR3 loop spans 16 amino acids. Trimming removed 3 bases from V and 5 bases from J, with 19 bases in between. The CDR3 coding sequence is TGTGCCAGTAGTATGCGATGGAGGGAACAGGAGTATGGCTACACCTTC. Protein sequence: CASSMRWREQEYGYTF.

The chain links TRBV7-6 to TRBJ2-2; TRBD2 matches at 7 bases. CDR1 SGHVS and CDR2 FNYEAQ come from the germline V gene. V was pared by 5 bases and J by 0 bases, with 6 bases of the junction left unmatched. CDR3 length: 16 amino acids. The CDR3 DNA is TGTGCCAGCAGCCGAATAAGCGGGGCGAACACCGGGGAGCTGTTTTTT. Translating it yields CASSRISGANTGELFF. The variable domain in full, completed from reference TRBV7-6 and TRBJ2-2, reads GAGVSQSPRYKVTKRGQDVALRCDPISGHVSLYWYRQALGQGPEFLTYFNYEAQQDKSGLPNDRFSAERPEGSISTLTIQRTEQRDSAMYRCASSRISGANTGELFFGEGSRLTVL.

The chain combines TRBV30 with TRBJ1-2, with no clear D. The V and J ends lost 3 bases and 3 bases respectively, with 8 bases between them. Germline CDR1 reads GTSNPN; CDR2 reads SVGIG (reference sequence). The CDR3 length is 12 residues. The CDR3 sequence: CAWRHLDYGYTF. DNA for the CDR3: TGTGCCTGGAGACATCTGGACTATGGCTACACCTTC. The full variable domain, its missing parts supplied by reference TRBV30 and TRBJ1-2, is SQTIHQWPATLVQPVGSPLSLECTVEGTSNPNLYWYRQAAGRGLQLLFYSVGIGQISSEVPQNLSASRPQDRQFILSSKKLLLSDSGFYLCAWRHLDYGYTFGSGTRLTVV.

V is TRBV27 and J is TRBJ2-3; D may be TRBD2 (7 bases). In germline, CDR1 is MNHEY, CDR2 SMNVEV (reference sequence). The CDR3 has 16 amino acids. The V end lost 1 base, the J end lost 5 bases, and 16 bases lay between the germline ends. The CDR3 nucleotides read TGTGCCAGCAGTTTATTTGCGGGGGCCGCTGGAGATACGCAGTATTTT. Protein product: CASSLFAGAAGDTQYF.

This clone was counted only a few times. The chain is built from TRBV7-2 and TRBJ2-7; maybe TRBD1 (5 bases). The CDR3 sequence is 13 residues long. Germline V gene data show CDR1 as SGHTA and CDR2 as FQGNSA. Trimming removed 0 bases from V and 2 bases from J, with 5 bases in between. DNA of the CDR3: TGTGCCAGCAGCTTAGCAGGGGCCTACGAGCAGTACTTC. Its protein is CASSLAGAYEQYF.

The chain couples TRBV13 to TRBJ1-2; tentatively, D is TRBD1 (5 bases). Germline V CDR1 and CDR2: PRHDT, FYEKMQ (reference sequence). The CDR3 has 13 residues. V dropped 2 bases and J dropped 2 bases, with 6 bases sitting between them. CDR3 in amino acids: CASSLRGNYGYTF. CDR3 coding DNA: TGTGCCAGCAGCTTAAGGGGAAACTATGGCTACACCTTC.

This chain joins TRBV2 and TRBJ1-5; D unresolved. The CDR3 is made up of 15 amino acids. Deletions cut 1 base from V and 4 bases from J, with 11 bases between. CDR1 is SNHLY, CDR2 FYNNEI, per germline. The CDR3 region is CASSEGSEGNQPQHF. CDR3 nucleotides: TGTGCCAGCAGTGAAGGCAGTGAGGGAAATCAGCCCCAGCATTTT.

The chain is built from TRBV7-9 and TRBJ2-3; weak D call: TRBD1 (5 bases). CDR1 is SEHNR, CDR2 FQNEAQ, per germline (reference sequence). The CDR3 is 15 amino acids. Trimming pared 5 bases from V and 6 bases from J, leaving 18 bases between. For the CDR3, the DNA is TGTGCCAGCAGCCCAGGGTCCGGGTCGGTGGATACGCAGTATTTT. As protein: CASSPGSGSVDTQYF.

The V call is TRBV19, the J call TRBJ1-1, with unresolved D. This CDR3 contains 12 residues. CDR1 and CDR2 (germline): LNHDA, SQIVND (reference sequence). V gave up 3 bases and J gave up 4 bases, with 6 bases separating them. Here the CDR3 reads CASSMLGTEAFF. CDR3 coding DNA: TGTGCCAGTAGTATGCTAGGCACTGAAGCTTTCTTT.

The CDR3 DNA sequence: TGTGCCAGCAGCCCCCAGACAGGGCCAAATCAGCCCCAGCATTTT. It encodes CASSPQTGPNQPQHF. J is TRBJ1-5 and V is TRBV6-5, with 7 bases fitting TRBD1. This CDR3 has 15 amino acids. Germline V gene sequence: CDR1 MNHEY, CDR2 SVGAGI. Trimming cost V 6 bases and J 4 bases; bases outside gene matches: 9.

The rearrangement links TRBV19 to TRBJ2-3; perhaps TRBD2 as D (6 bases). The V end was cut by 4 bases, the J end by 4 bases, with 12 bases between. The CDR3 runs to 14 residues. The germline gives CDR1 LNHDA, CDR2 SQIVND (reference sequence). In DNA form, the CDR3 reads TGTGCCAGTAGTAATTGGGACTTGCCAGATACGCAGTATTTT. Its translation is CASSNWDLPDTQYF.